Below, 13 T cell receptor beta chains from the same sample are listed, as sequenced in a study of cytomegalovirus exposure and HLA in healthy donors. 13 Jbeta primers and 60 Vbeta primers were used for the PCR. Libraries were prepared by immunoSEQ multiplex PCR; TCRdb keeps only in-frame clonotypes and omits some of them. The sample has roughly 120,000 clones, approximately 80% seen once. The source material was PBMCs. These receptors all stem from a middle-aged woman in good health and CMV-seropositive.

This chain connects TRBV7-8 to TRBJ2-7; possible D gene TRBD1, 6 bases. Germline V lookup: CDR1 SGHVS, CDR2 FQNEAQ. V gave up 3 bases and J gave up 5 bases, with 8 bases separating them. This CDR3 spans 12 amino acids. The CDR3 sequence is CASSFQGNEQYF. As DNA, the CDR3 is TGTGCCAGCAGCTTTCAGGGGAACGAGCAGTACTTC.

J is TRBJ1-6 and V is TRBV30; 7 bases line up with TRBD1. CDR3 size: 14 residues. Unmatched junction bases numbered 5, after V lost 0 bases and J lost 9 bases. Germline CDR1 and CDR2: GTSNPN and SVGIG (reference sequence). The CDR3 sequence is CAWSVGQKSSPLHF. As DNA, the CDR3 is TGTGCCTGGAGTGTGGGACAGAAGAGTTCACCCCTCCACTTT.

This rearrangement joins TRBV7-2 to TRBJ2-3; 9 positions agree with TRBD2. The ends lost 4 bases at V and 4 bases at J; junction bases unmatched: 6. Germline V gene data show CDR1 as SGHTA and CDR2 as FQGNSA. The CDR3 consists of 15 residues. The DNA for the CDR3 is TGTGCCAGCAGCTATTTTAGCGGGAGCGCAGATACGCAGTATTTT. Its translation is CASSYFSGSADTQYF.

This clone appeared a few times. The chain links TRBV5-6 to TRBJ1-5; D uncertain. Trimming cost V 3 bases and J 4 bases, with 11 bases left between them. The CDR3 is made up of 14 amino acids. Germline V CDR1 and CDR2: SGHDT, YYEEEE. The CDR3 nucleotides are TGTGCCAGCAGCTCGTGGCCGACTAATCAGCCCCAGCATTTT. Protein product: CASSSWPTNQPQHF.

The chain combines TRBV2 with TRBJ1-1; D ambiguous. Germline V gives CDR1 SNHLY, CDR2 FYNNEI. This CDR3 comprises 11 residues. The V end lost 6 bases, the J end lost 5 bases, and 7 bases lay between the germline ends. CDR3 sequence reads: CASSPKTEAFF. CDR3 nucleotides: TGTGCCAGCAGCCCTAAGACTGAAGCTTTCTTT.

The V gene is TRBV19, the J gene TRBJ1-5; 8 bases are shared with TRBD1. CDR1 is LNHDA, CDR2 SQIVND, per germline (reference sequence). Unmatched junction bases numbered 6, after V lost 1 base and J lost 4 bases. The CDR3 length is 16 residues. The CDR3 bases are TGTGCCAGTAGTATAGTGGCAGGGGGCGCAAATCAGCCCCAGCATTTT. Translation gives CASSIVAGGANQPQHF.

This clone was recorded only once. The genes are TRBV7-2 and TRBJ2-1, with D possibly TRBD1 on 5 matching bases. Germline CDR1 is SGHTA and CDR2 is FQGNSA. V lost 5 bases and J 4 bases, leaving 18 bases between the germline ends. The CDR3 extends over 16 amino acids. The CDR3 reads CASSPDARNRYNEQFF. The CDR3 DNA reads TGTGCCAGCAGCCCGGACGCCAGAAACAGGTACAATGAGCAGTTCTTC.

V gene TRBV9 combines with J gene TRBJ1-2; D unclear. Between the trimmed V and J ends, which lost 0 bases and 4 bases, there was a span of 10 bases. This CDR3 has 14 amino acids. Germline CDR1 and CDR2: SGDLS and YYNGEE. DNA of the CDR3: TGTGCCAGCAGCGTAGTAGCCACTGCCTATGGCTACACCTTC. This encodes CASSVVATAYGYTF. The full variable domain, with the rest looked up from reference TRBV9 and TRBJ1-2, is DSGVTQTPKHLITATGQRVTLRCSPRSGDLSVYWYQQSLDQGLQFLIQYYNGEERAKGNILERFSAQQFPDLHSELNLSSLELGDSALYFCASSVVATAYGYTFGSGTRLTVV.

The CDR3 protein is CASKLKGKYEQYF. The CDR3 bases are TGTGCCAGCAAATTGAAGGGGAAGTACGAGCAGTACTTC. V is TRBV5-4 and J is TRBJ2-7; TRBD1 might be the D (5 bases). V gave up 6 bases and J gave up 4 bases, with 14 bases separating them. Germline CDR1 reads SGHNT; CDR2 reads YYREEE (reference sequence). The CDR3 covers 13 residues.

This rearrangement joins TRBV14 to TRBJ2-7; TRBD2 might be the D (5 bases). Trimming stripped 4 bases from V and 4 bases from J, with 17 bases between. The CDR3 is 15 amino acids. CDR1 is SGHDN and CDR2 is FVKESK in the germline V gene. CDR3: CASSPWAGGDYEQYF. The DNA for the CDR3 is TGTGCCAGCAGCCCTTGGGCGGGTGGAGATTACGAGCAGTACTTC. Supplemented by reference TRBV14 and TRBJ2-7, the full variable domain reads EAGVTQFPSHSVIEKGQTVTLRCDPISGHDNLYWYRRVMGKEIKFLLHFVKESKQDESGMPNNRFLAERTGGTYSTLKVQPAELEDSGVYFCASSPWAGGDYEQYFGPGTRLTVT.

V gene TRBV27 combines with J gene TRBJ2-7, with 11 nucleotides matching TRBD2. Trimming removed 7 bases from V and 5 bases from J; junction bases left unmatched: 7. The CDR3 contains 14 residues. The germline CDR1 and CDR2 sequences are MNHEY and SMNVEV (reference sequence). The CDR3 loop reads CASKTSGRSDEQYF. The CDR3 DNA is TGTGCCAGCAAAACTAGCGGGAGAAGCGACGAGCAGTACTTC.

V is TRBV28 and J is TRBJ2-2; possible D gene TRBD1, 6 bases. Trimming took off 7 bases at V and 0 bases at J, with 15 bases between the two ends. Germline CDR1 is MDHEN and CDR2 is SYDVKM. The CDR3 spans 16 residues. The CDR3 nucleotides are TGTGCCAGCAAACAACTCGGACAGTCGAACACCGGGGAGCTGTTTTTT. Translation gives CASKQLGQSNTGELFF. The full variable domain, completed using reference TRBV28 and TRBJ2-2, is DVKVTQSSRYLVKRTGEKVFLECVQDMDHENMFWYRQDPGLGLRLIYFSYDVKMKEKGDIPEGYSVSREKKERFSLILESASTNQTSMYLCASKQLGQSNTGELFFGEGSRLTVL.

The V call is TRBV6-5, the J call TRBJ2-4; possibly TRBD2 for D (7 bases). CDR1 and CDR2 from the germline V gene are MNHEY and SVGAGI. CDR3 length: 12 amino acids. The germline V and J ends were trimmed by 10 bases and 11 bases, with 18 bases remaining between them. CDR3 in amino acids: CATKGGGGVQYF. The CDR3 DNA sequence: TGTGCCACCAAGGGGGGGGGTGGCGTTCAGTACTTC.